The following is a TCR beta chain sequence with its context. What it binds is not known. It was with 60 Vbeta and 13 Jbeta primers that the PCR ran. Assay: immunoSEQ multiplex PCR; the TCRdb copy retains only in-frame clones and omits some. The top ten clones hold less than 0.85% of a sample with 150,000 to 200,000 clones, roughly four fifths of them seen once. The data were obtained in a study of cytomegalovirus exposure and HLA in healthy donors. Study results and limitations: Indistinguishability led to the exclusion of some V segments, TRBV6-2 and TRBV6-3 included.

With 4 bases clipped from V and 7 bases from J, the junction kept 9 bases outside the gene matches. Germline V lookup: CDR1 SEHNR, CDR2 FQNEAQ (reference sequence). The length of the CDR3 is 14 residues. This chain joins TRBV7-9 and TRBJ1-2, with 7 bases lining up with TRBD1. Material for sequencing was PBMCs. This sequence originates from a woman younger than 30 in good health and CMV-seronegative. The CDR3 DNA follows: TGTGCCAGCAGCTCCTACAGGGGCGCGGGTGGCTACACCTTC. Protein product: CASSSYRGAGGYTF. Based on the CDR3 plus reference TRBV7-9 and TRBJ1-2, the full variable domain is DTGVSQNPRHKITKRGQNVTFRCDPISEHNRLYWYRQTLGQGPEFLTYFQNEAQLEKSRLLSDRFSAERPKGSFSTLEIQRTEQGDSAMYLCASSSYRGAGGYTFGSGTRLTVV.